Following are 5 T cell receptor beta chains from one sample sequenced in a study of blood T cell repertoires in COVID-19. The table came from immunoSEQ multiplex PCR; TCRdb's copy has only in-frame clones and leaves some out. The table includes 300,000 to 400,000 clones, approximately 89% detected once. Sequencing was carried out using peripheral blood. The origin of the receptors is a woman in her forties or fifties who had recovered from COVID-19.

Only one count was recorded for this clone. The chain combines TRBV7-2 with TRBJ1-6; 9 bases match TRBD1. The CDR3 totals 14 residues. V dropped 5 bases and J dropped 10; count of bases not matched to a gene: 6. CDR1 and CDR2 (germline): SGHTA, FQGNSA. The CDR3 reads CASSVTGGGSPLHF. The CDR3 DNA sequence: TGTGCCAGCAGCGTGACAGGGGGTGGCTCACCCCTCCACTTT.

The chain combines TRBV29-1 with TRBJ2-5; TRBD2 aligns across 9 bases. The CDR3 is made up of 15 amino acids. Germline CDR1 and CDR2: SQVTM and ANQGSEA. V shed 3 bases, J shed 1 base, and the junction held 6 bases outside the gene matches. The CDR3 here is CSVELAGVGQETQYF. The CDR3 DNA is TGCAGCGTTGAGTTAGCGGGAGTAGGCCAAGAGACCCAGTACTTC.

The CDR3 bases are TGTGCCACCAGTGATCCGAGGAGTAATAGCAATCAGCCCCAGCATTTT. Translated: CATSDPRSNSNQPQHF. This chain connects TRBV24-1 to TRBJ1-5; D is ambiguous. The CDR3 is made up of 16 amino acids. V shed 3 bases and J shed 0 bases, with 11 bases lying between them. Germline values: CDR1 KGHDR, CDR2 SFDVKD.

This chain links TRBV19 with TRBJ1-5; D is undetermined. Germline CDR1 LNHDA, CDR2 SQIVND (reference sequence). The V end was cut by 1 base, the J end by 4 bases, with 8 bases between. The CDR3 totals 14 residues. The CDR3 bases are TGTGCCAGTAGTATAGGAGCGCCTAATCAGCCCCAGCATTTT. Its protein product is CASSIGAPNQPQHF. The full variable domain, rest sourced from reference TRBV19 and TRBJ1-5, is DGGITQSPKYLFRKEGQNVTLSCEQNLNHDAMYWYRQDPGQGLRLIYYSQIVNDFQKGDIAEGYSVSREKKESFPLTVTSAQKNPTAFYLCASSIGAPNQPQHFGDGTRLSIL.

This chain connects TRBV3-1 (or the pseudogene TRBV3-2) to TRBJ1-2; D is unclear. This CDR3 has 15 amino acids. V lost 0 bases to trimming and J lost 4 bases, with 12 bases between them. CDR1 and CDR2 from the germline V gene are LGHDT and YNNKEL (reference sequence). In DNA form, the CDR3 reads TGTGCCAGCAGCCAAGATGTAATAGCAGCCTATGGCTACACCTTC. Translation: CASSQDVIAAYGYTF.